The TCR beta chain under discussion was sequenced for a study of blood T cell repertoires in COVID-19. Looking at the study overall: Sites in the United States, Italy and Spain provided acute and convalescent COVID-19 samples. T cells, B-cell-depleted T cells, or PBMCs supplied cDNA or gDNA.

Methods used by the authors: Estimation of nucleated cell counts relied on the amplification of reference gene primers. The repertoire was sequenced with immunoSEQ multiplex PCR; TCRdb's copy has only in-frame clones and lacks some. The V and J calls and clone size were taken over from that table, and D and trimming were inferred from the DNA. The table records approximately 120,000 clones, over 75% of them present only once. The sequencing sample was made of peripheral blood. The TCR originated in a man aged 80 or over with active or convalescent COVID-19.

The CDR3 DNA is TGTGCCAGCAGCCAGTCGGGGGGGGCTTACACCGGGGAGCTGTTTTTT. It codes for CASSQSGGAYTGELFF. The V and J genes are TRBV3-1 (or the pseudogene TRBV3-2) and TRBJ2-2; 8 nucleotides line up with TRBD2. The CDR3 loop spans 16 amino acids. V lost 3 bases, J lost 3 bases, and 6 bases stayed unmatched. The germline CDR1 and CDR2 sequences are LGHDT and YNNKEL (reference sequence).